This T cell receptor beta chain was obtained from a study of regulatory T cells in long-lasting Graves disease. This clonotype was seen ten or more times. Its antigen is undetermined. The TCR beta library used iRepertoire HTBI primers with Arm-PCR amplification of CDR3. TCRdb recomputed calls from the multiplex PCR reads with MiXCR, one row per CDR3 protein. The sample includes roughly 400,000 distinct CDR3 sequences, 21% of them seen just once. The CDR3 covers 16 residues. J gave up 4 bases and V 5 bases, and 9 bases lay outside the gene matches. From germline, CDR1 is SGHAT and CDR2 FQNNGV. Points from the study as a whole: Segments TRBV28, TRBJ1-2 and TRBJ2-5 showed preferential usage in persistent disease. Between persistent patients, about 2,700 public clonotypes were shared, exceeding the 800 to 1,000 shared between new patients. It is possible that accuracy was reduced by the small size of the sample.

Stated time point: persistent/refractory GD, antithyroid drugs over 5 years with positive TRAb. TCR sequences were obtained from RNA taken from PBMCs. The receptor was derived from a female donor with Graves disease. The source was peripheral blood mononuclear cells (PBMCs), collected when the disease was refractory, from a patient treated with antithyroid drugs. The chain joins TRBV11-2 to TRBJ2-5, with 11 nucleotides matching TRBD2. The CDR3: CASSQVLAGDGETQYF. The CDR3 DNA sequence: TGTGCCAGCAGCCAGGTACTAGCGGGAGATGGAGAGACCCAGTACTTC.